This T cell receptor (beta chain) originates from a study of cytomegalovirus exposure and HLA in healthy donors. Looking at the study overall: The Caucasian-associated ancestry cluster contained 65% to 85% of the approximately 400 genotyped donors. Notes on the study in general: Reported results showed that the classifier diagnosed cytomegalovirus status with high specificity and sensitivity. 16,951 TCR beta sequences were associated with HLA alleles at 0.05 false discovery rate in a later analysis. Researchers reported that a few CMV-associated chains were confirmed in vitro as CMV antigen-specific.

Details on this clone: The antigen is undetermined.

Germline CDR1 is ENHRY and CDR2 is SYGVKD. This CDR3 is 12 amino acids long. Trimming pared 7 bases from V and 7 bases from J, leaving 8 bases between. Researchers ran the PCR with 60 Vbeta and 13 Jbeta primers. The data were produced by immunoSEQ multiplex PCR, yet TCRdb's version contains in-frame clones alone and is incomplete. The sample yields about 160,000 clones, approximately 80% seen once. Sequenced sample: PBMCs. The chain uses TRBV10-3 and TRBJ1-6, with D unclear. This TCR was sampled from a man aged 45-60 years in good health and CMV-seropositive. CDR3 nucleotide sequence: TGTGCCATCAACGAGCGGAATTCACCCCTCCACTTT. Amino acids: CAINERNSPLHF.